This entry concerns a single TCR beta chain. Antigen unknown. Template material for amplifying TCR beta CDR3 regions consisted of RNA transcripts. HTBI primers were employed in a first-round RT-PCR of the TCR CDR3. In TCRdb, the multiplex PCR reads were re-called with MiXCR into one record per CDR3 protein. The sample comprises hundreds of thousands of distinct CDR3 sequences, roughly 14% of which are singletons, and around 4.1% rests with the top ten. The sample belongs to a study of T cells in Graves' hyperthyroidism and ophthalmopathy. Germline loops: CDR1 LNHDA, CDR2 SQIVND (reference sequence). This CDR3 spans 16 amino acids. V gave up 7 bases and J gave up 6 bases; unmatched junction bases: 6. Uncontrolled infection, other autoimmune disease, pregnancy and lactation each barred patients from inclusion. A roughly 10 ml volume of fresh peripheral blood provided the PBMCs. General observations from the study: Most thyroid-expanded clonotypes above 0.001 were also found in blood. The model foresaw ophthalmopathy a median about 6.5 months prior to onset.

Sequencing used blood. This clonotype was sampled from a woman in her thirties or forties with Graves' ophthalmopathy. The rearrangement joins TRBV19 to TRBJ2-2; the match to TRBD2 covers 15 bases. CDR3 region: CASTPGLAGGAGELFF. The CDR3 bases are TGTGCCAGTACCCCGGGACTAGCGGGGGGCGCCGGGGAGCTGTTTTTT.